These T cell receptor beta chains were read from a single sample in a study of cytomegalovirus exposure and HLA in healthy donors. Using immunoSEQ multiplex PCR, the repertoire was profiled, and TCRdb retains in-frame clones only, with some absent. The sample holds under 250,000 clones, about four fifths seen once. Specimen: PBMCs. The receptors originated from a woman aged 50 to 60 in good health and CMV-seropositive. The conserved cysteine and the conserved F or W are not part of the CDR3 here. For some rows the clone size is stated as once, few or many, or as a class when expanded; others skip it.

abundance,len,v_gene,j_gene,CDR3aa
few,13,TRBV6-4,TRBJ1-6,ASSDSAGGGSPLH
NA,12,TRBV7-6,TRBJ1-1,ASGRNRGESGAF
NA,12,TRBV15,TRBJ1-2,ATSRGQAYYGYT
NA,12,TRBV30,TRBJ1-1,AWSVVDRGTEAF
NA,10,TRBV30,TRBJ1-5,ALSQGFSPQH
NA,9,TRBV9,TRBJ1-2,ASSRDYGYT
NA,15,TRBV10-3,TRBJ2-3,AISESNSGGFTDTQY
NA,20,TRBV5-3,TRBJ2-2,ARSLIRRQAAELGLRTGELF
NA,12,TRBV18,TRBJ1-1,ASSRRDRNTEAF
NA,17,TRBV18,TRBJ2-6,ASSPTLGTGHSGANVLT
NA,11,TRBV5-1,TRBJ1-1,ASRNPQGTEAF
NA,13,TRBV25-1,TRBJ2-1,ASSESAGGWNEQF
NA,15,TRBV28,TRBJ1-2,ASSLPRSSGGLYGYT
few,12,TRBV5-1,TRBJ1-6,ASSVTGGNSPLH
NA,12,TRBV7-3,TRBJ2-4,ASSVAGQGDIQY
NA,15,TRBV7-9,TRBJ2-5,ASSLEGTGGNWKTQY
NA,11,TRBV7-2,TRBJ1-1,ASSRGISTEAF
NA,15,TRBV5-4,TRBJ1-1,ASSLAISGLLNTEAF
few,11,TRBV30,TRBJ1-6,AWSPARGSPLH
NA,15,TRBV4-1,TRBJ1-3,ASSQGTGDFSGNTIY
NA,10,TRBV30,TRBJ1-1,AWNRLNTEAF
NA,11,TRBV29-1,TRBJ2-3,SVETTGGDTQY
NA,12,TRBV7-9,TRBJ2-1,ASSFGQGYNEQF
NA,12,TRBV7-7,TRBJ2-5,ASSSGGGGETQY
NA,11,TRBV5-6,TRBJ2-5,ASSLGQGGTQY
NA,13,TRBV6-5,TRBJ2-7,ASTTDRGFRSEQY
NA,13,TRBV9,TRBJ2-1,ASSVLARAYNEQF
NA,13,TRBV13,TRBJ1-2,ASSPLQGGLYGYT
few,11,TRBV6-5,TRBJ2-7,ASSSTSTYEQY
NA,11,TRBV5-4,TRBJ1-4,ASSLSRNEKLF
few,16,TRBV13,TRBJ2-7,ASSLVFGGTGSSYEQY
NA,12,TRBV30,TRBJ1-1,AWRGARGWTEAF
NA,14,TRBV4-1,TRBJ2-7,ASSHHGTGAFYEQY
NA,12,TRBV9,TRBJ2-2,ASSPGGYTGELF
NA,14,TRBV7-6,TRBJ2-5,ASSLGLAGAGETQY
once,12,TRBV18,TRBJ2-7,ASSPGQASYEQY
NA,14,TRBV7-2,TRBJ1-3,ASSLAGTASGNTIY
NA,16,TRBV7-9,TRBJ2-5,ASSFSILLAGGKETQY
once,13,TRBV28,TRBJ2-4,ASSPPRQGTDIQY
NA,15,TRBV28,TRBJ2-6,ASSHRSGGSGANVLT
NA,17,TRBV2,TRBJ2-2,ASSSPGLTTFANTGELF
NA,12,TRBV28,TRBJ2-1,ASGVAGGSNEQF
NA,12,TRBV19,TRBJ1-4,ASSNRQSNEKLF